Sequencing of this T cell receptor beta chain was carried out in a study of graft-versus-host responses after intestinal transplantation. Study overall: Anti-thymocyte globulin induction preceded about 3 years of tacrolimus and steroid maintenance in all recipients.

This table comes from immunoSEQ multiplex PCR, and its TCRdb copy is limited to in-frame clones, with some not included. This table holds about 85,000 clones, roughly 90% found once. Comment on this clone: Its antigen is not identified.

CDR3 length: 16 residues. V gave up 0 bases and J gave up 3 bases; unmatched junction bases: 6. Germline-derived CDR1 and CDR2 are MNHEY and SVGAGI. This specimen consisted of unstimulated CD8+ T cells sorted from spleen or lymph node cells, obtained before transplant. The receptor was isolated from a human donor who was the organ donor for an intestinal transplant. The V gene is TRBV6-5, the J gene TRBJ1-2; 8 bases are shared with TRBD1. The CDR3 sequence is CASSYSIRQGYYGYTF. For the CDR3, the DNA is TGTGCCAGCAGTTACTCGATACGACAGGGGTACTATGGCTACACCTTC.